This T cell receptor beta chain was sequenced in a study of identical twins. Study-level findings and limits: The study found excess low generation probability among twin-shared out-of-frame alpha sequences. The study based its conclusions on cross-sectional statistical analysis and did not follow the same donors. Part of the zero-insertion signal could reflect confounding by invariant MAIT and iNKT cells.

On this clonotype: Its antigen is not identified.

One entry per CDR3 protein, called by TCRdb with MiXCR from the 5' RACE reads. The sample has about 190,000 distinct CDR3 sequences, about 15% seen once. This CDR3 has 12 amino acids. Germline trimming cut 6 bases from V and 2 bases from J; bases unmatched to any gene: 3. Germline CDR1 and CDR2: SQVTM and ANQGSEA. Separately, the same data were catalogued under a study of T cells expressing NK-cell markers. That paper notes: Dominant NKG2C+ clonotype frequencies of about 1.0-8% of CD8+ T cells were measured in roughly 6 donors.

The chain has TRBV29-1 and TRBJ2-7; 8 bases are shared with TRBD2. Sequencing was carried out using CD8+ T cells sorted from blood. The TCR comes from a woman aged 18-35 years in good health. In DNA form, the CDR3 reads TGCAGCGTGTTGGGACTAGCCTACGAGCAGTACTTC. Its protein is CSVLGLAYEQYF.